What follows is one T cell receptor (beta chain) and its context. Its antigen is undetermined. The data are from a study of T cell clones after liver transplantation. Across the whole study: Tolerant meant at least one year fully off immunosuppression without liver enzymes above twice normal.

The method was immunoSEQ multiplex PCR; TCRdb's version includes in-frame clones alone and lacks a portion of them. Of around 470 clones detected, 54% appear once; the ten largest clones hold about 51%. Alloreactive TCRbeta sequences came from sequencing proliferating CFSE-low cells in the MLR. CDR3 length: 16 amino acids. The germline gives CDR1 SGDLS, CDR2 YYNGEE. The ends lost 0 bases at V and 3 bases at J; junction bases unmatched: 6. Study conclusions and caveats: Conclusions were preliminary, with small, heterogeneous patient groups. Compared with third party-reactive sequences, donor-reactive ones declined more, independent of withdrawal success. In two subjects, few donor cells limited the measurable donor-reactive repertoire.

This receptor was obtained from a human patient who received a liver transplant. Some of the T cells might come from the graft donor. Sequences were obtained from CD8+ T cells from cultured PBMCs. The V gene is TRBV9, the J gene TRBJ2-1, with 7 bases fitting TRBD1. CDR3 sequence (DNA): TGTGCCAGCAGCGTAGAAGGGACAGAGAGCTACAATGAGCAGTTCTTC. It translates to CASSVEGTESYNEQFF.